A selection of T cell receptor beta chains follows, all from one sample in a study of blood T cell repertoires in COVID-19. Produced via immunoSEQ multiplex PCR; TCRdb's table is partial and in-frame only. The table shows 410,000 or so clones, with about 91% occurring only once. The material sequenced was peripheral blood. The source of these receptors is a woman aged 40 to 50 with COVID-19, enrolled during active disease. CDR3s include the opening cysteine and the closing phenylalanine or tryptophan. D genes are given only for firm matches. For some rows the clone size is stated as once, few or many, or as a class when expanded; others skip it.

size	V	J	D	DNA	CDR3
-	TRBV3-1/TRBV3-2	TRBJ2-1	-	TGTGCCAGCAGCATACTGGGGAGGAATGAGCAGTTCTTC	CASSILGRNEQFF
once	TRBV27	TRBJ1-5	-	TGTGCCAGCAGTTTTACGGGGGGTAATCAGCCCCAGCATTTT	CASSFTGGNQPQHF
-	TRBV18	TRBJ1-2	-	TGTGCCAGCTCACCGGACAGAGGCCATGGCTACACCTTC	CASSPDRGHGYTF
-	TRBV30	TRBJ2-7	TRBD2	TGTGCCTGGAGTCCAGAGTCTAGCGGGAGTATGCGGTCCTACGAGCAGTACTTC	CAWSPESSGSMRSYEQYF
-	TRBV3-1/TRBV3-2	TRBJ2-1	TRBD2	TGTGCCAGCAGCCGCCGACTAGCGGGAGGTACCGGAGAGCAGTTCTTC	CASSRRLAGGTGEQFF
-	TRBV7-2	TRBJ1-2	-	TGTGCCAGCAGCTTAGAACTAGGGCGCCACTATGGCTACACCTTC	CASSLELGRHYGYTF
-	TRBV6-5	TRBJ1-1	-	TGTGCCAGCAGTTACCCGGGGACTGTTTCGGCTTTCTTT	CASSYPGTVSAFF
-	TRBV14	TRBJ1-5	-	TGTGCCAGCAGCCAGTATAGCAATCAGCCCCAGCATTTT	CASSQYSNQPQHF
-	TRBV2	TRBJ2-2	-	TGTGCCAGCAGTGAGGGGGGCGGGGAGCTGTTTTTT	CASSEGGGELFF
-	TRBV24-1	TRBJ2-5	-	TGTGCCACCAGTGATTTTAGCCGTGAAGTAAAAATGGAGACCCAGTACTTC	CATSDFSREVKMETQYF
-	TRBV6-5	TRBJ1-2	TRBD1	TGTGCCAGCAGTTACCAGGGGGGACTCTATGGCTACACCTTC	CASSYQGGLYGYTF
once	TRBV6-5	TRBJ1-1	TRBD1	TGTGCCATCCGGGGACAGGGGGCTCCGAGGACTGAAGCTTTCTTT	CAIRGQGAPRTEAFF
once	TRBV28	TRBJ2-2	-	TGTGCCAGCAGCTCTTTTAACACCGGGGAGCTGTTTTTT	CASSSFNTGELFF
-	TRBV6-6	TRBJ2-7	-	TGTGCCAGCAGTTACCCAGCCCAGGGAATCTACGAGCAGTACTTC	CASSYPAQGIYEQYF
-	TRBV7-9	TRBJ2-1	TRBD2	TGTGCCAGCAGCGGCAGCGGGAAGAATGAGCAGTTCTTC	CASSGSGKNEQFF
-	TRBV2	TRBJ1-6	TRBD1	TGTGCCAGCAGGGTAACAGGGGGTGAAAATTCACCCCTCCACTTT	CASRVTGGENSPLHF
many	TRBV5-8	TRBJ2-3	TRBD2	TGTGCCAGCAGCTCATCTAGCGGGGGGACCACAGATACGCAGTATTTT	CASSSSSGGTTDTQYF
-	TRBV10-3	TRBJ2-7	-	TGTGCCATCAGTGACCGTCCCGTGGGGGGCTACGAGCAGTACTTC	CAISDRPVGGYEQYF
-	TRBV2	TRBJ1-5	-	TGTGCCAGCAGTGATCCAGGTGGTAGCAATCAGCCCCAGCATTTT	CASSDPGGSNQPQHF
-	TRBV19	TRBJ1-6	-	TGTGCCAGTACGGAGGGGCCACCCCACTCTGACGATAATTCACCCCTCCACTTT	CASTEGPPHSDDNSPLHF
-	TRBV4-3	TRBJ1-2	-	TGCGCCAGCAGCCAAGATCAGGGAGGGCCCTCCCGGGGCTACACCTTC	CASSQDQGGPSRGYTF
-	TRBV6-2/TRBV6-3	TRBJ2-7	-	TGTGCCAGCAGCACCGGAGGCGGGTCCTACGAGCAGTACTTC	CASSTGGGSYEQYF
-	TRBV19	TRBJ2-5	-	TGTGCCAGTAGTCGAACAGGGATCCTTGAGGACCAGTACTTC	CASSRTGILEDQYF
-	TRBV27	TRBJ2-3	TRBD1	TGTGCCAGCAGTCGACAGGGAAACACAGATACGCAGTATTTT	CASSRQGNTDTQYF
-	TRBV5-1	TRBJ2-6	TRBD2	TGCGCCAGCAGCAGCGCGGCGGGGGCTGGGGCCAACGTCCTGACTTTC	CASSSAAGAGANVLTF
-	TRBV29-1	TRBJ2-1	-	TGCAGCGTTATACTACTACCCCGCGGTGAGCAGTTCTTC	CSVILLPRGEQFF
-	TRBV29-1	TRBJ2-7	TRBD2	TGCAGCGTTTTACTAGCGGGGGTTCGCGAGCAGTACTTC	CSVLLAGVREQYF
-	TRBV9	TRBJ1-1	-	TGTGCCAGCAGCCCCAGACACGCAACGAACACTGAAGCTTTCTTT	CASSPRHATNTEAFF
-	TRBV29-1	TRBJ1-2	TRBD1	TGCAGCGCCTACCACAGACAGGGGACTAACTATGGCTACACCTTC	CSAYHRQGTNYGYTF
-	TRBV30	TRBJ1-1	-	TGTGCCTGGAGTGCTCTCCCCGCTGAAGCTTTCTTT	CAWSALPAEAFF
-	TRBV7-3	TRBJ2-1	TRBD1	TGTGCCAGCAGCCTTACGTTTGGGACAGCATACAATGAGCAGTTCTTC	CASSLTFGTAYNEQFF
-	TRBV2	TRBJ1-4	TRBD1	TGTGCCAGCAGCACTCTGACAGGGGGCGCGGGTAAACTGTTTTTT	CASSTLTGGAGKLFF
few	TRBV3-1/TRBV3-2	TRBJ1-1	-	TGTGCCAGCAGCCAAGGGCCAGGGAAAACTGAAGCTTTCTTT	CASSQGPGKTEAFF
-	TRBV5-1	TRBJ1-3	TRBD1	TGCGCCAGCAGCAGCTTGGACAGGGGGCTCGGGAACACCATATATTTT	CASSSLDRGLGNTIYF
few	TRBV24-1	TRBJ2-1	-	TGTGCCACCTCTGGGGGGGGGCTCTCGAATGAGCAGTTCTTC	CATSGGGLSNEQFF
-	TRBV3-1/TRBV3-2	TRBJ1-5	TRBD1	TGTGCCAGCAGCCCTAATAACAGGGGTTCGTATCAGCCCCAGCATTTT	CASSPNNRGSYQPQHF
-	TRBV4-3	TRBJ2-3	-	TGCGCCAGCAGCCAGGACCGGGACTCGTACACAGATACGCAGTATTTT	CASSQDRDSYTDTQYF
-	TRBV5-4	TRBJ2-1	-	TGTGCCAGCAGCTTGTCTGGGGGCTTCTACAATGAGCAGTTCTTC	CASSLSGGFYNEQFF
-	TRBV5-6	TRBJ1-5	TRBD1	TGTGCCAGCAGCTTGGGACAGGGAGTCCGGCAGCCCCAGCATTTT	CASSLGQGVRQPQHF